One and the same sample provided the 9 T cell receptor beta chains below, sequenced in a study of tumor-infiltrating lymphocytes in localized non-small cell lung cancer. Profiling relied on immunoSEQ multiplex PCR, and the TCRdb table lists in-frame clones only, not all of them. This table holds around 16,000 clones, approximately 80% found once. The source material was lung tumor tissue. Receptors originate from a human donor with non-small cell lung cancer.

This clone was picked up a small number of times. The V call is TRBV29-1, the J call TRBJ1-1, with D possibly TRBD1 on 6 matching bases. CDR3 length: 16 amino acids. V lost 7 bases and J 3 bases, leaving 24 bases between the germline ends. Germline lookup yields CDR1 SQVTM and CDR2 ANQGSEA. This CDR3 reads CSAGGPDRGWDTEAFF. CDR3 sequence (DNA): TGCAGCGCCGGGGGGCCTGACAGAGGATGGGACACTGAAGCTTTCTTT. Filled out from reference TRBV29-1 and TRBJ1-1, the complete variable domain reads SAVISQKPSRDICQRGTSLTIQCQVDSQVTMMFWYRQQPGQSLTLIATANQGSEATYESGFVIDKFPISRPNLTFSTLTVSNMSPEDSSIYLCSAGGPDRGWDTEAFFGQGTRLTVV.

This chain joins TRBV7-9 and TRBJ2-7; 11 nucleotides align to TRBD2. Unmatched junction bases numbered 8, after V lost 6 bases and J lost 4 bases. CDR1 is SEHNR, CDR2 FQNEAQ, per germline (reference sequence). This CDR3 is built from 15 residues. The CDR3 region is CASSVVGLAGYEQYF. The CDR3 bases are TGTGCCAGCAGTGTAGTCGGACTAGCGGGTTACGAGCAGTACTTC. Variable domain in full (rest from reference TRBV7-9 and TRBJ2-7): DTGVSQNPRHKITKRGQNVTFRCDPISEHNRLYWYRQTLGQGPEFLTYFQNEAQLEKSRLLSDRFSAERPKGSFSTLEIQRTEQGDSAMYLCASSVVGLAGYEQYFGPGTRLTVT.

This rearrangement joins TRBV5-1 to TRBJ1-3; D perhaps matches TRBD1 (5 bases). This CDR3 contains 15 residues. Trimming cost V 0 bases and J 2 bases, with 9 bases left between them. Germline CDR1 reads SGHRS; CDR2 reads YFSETQ. CDR3 in DNA: TGCGCCAGCAGCTTGGTCGCGGGGGCTGGAAACACCATATATTTT. Encoded protein: CASSLVAGAGNTIYF.

The V and J genes are TRBV7-2 and TRBJ1-2; D is possibly TRBD1 (5 bases). V was clipped by 5 bases and J by 5 bases, with 15 bases between them. CDR1 SGHTA and CDR2 FQGNSA come from the germline V gene. This CDR3 has 14 amino acids. CDR3 amino acids: CASSPRSREYGYTF. Written as DNA, the CDR3 is TGTGCCAGCAGCCCTCGCAGCAGGGAATATGGCTACACCTTC.

V and J are TRBV9 and TRBJ2-3; 8 bases line up with TRBD2. Trimming at V came to 3 bases and at J to 6 bases, leaving 6 bases not matched to a gene. This CDR3 spans 14 amino acids. Germline CDR1 and CDR2: SGDLS and YYNGEE. CDR3 protein: CASSELAGTDTQYF. In nucleotides, the CDR3 is TGTGCCAGCAGCGAATTAGCGGGAACGGATACGCAGTATTTT.

This clone was seen a handful of times. The chain is built from TRBV5-6 and TRBJ1-2; tentative D call: TRBD1 (6 bases). The V end was cut by 0 bases, the J end by 14 bases, with 14 bases between. The CDR3 has 12 residues. Germline V gives CDR1 SGHDT, CDR2 YYEEEE. The CDR3 nucleotides read TGTGCCAGCAGCTTGGACCGCAGGGGAGGGACCTTC. Its protein product is CASSLDRRGGTF.

The gene calls are TRBV19 and TRBJ1-2; D remains ambiguous. Deletions cut 2 bases from V and 5 bases from J, with 9 bases between. The CDR3 sequence is 13 residues long. CDR1 LNHDA and CDR2 SQIVND come from the germline V gene (reference sequence). The CDR3 nucleotides are TGTGCCAGTAGTATACCGGGGAGGTATGGCTACACCTTC. Its protein is CASSIPGRYGYTF.

This clone was counted between two and nine times. The genes are TRBV4-2 and TRBJ2-3; D is perhaps TRBD2 (6 bases). The ends were cut back, 2 bases at V and 1 base at J, with 13 bases in the middle. The CDR3 spans 16 residues. Germline V gives CDR1 LGHNA, CDR2 YNFKEQ. The CDR3 nucleotides are TGTGCCAGCAGCCAAACGATAGCGGCTCGCACAGATACGCAGTATTTT. As protein: CASSQTIAARTDTQYF.

The count of this clone is one. The chain uses TRBV6-4 and TRBJ2-3; TRBD2 aligns across 8 bases. The CDR3 contains 14 residues. Germline loops: CDR1 MRHNA, CDR2 SNTAGT. With V trimmed by 10 bases and J by 2 bases, 8 bases remained unmatched. CDR3 residues: CATQLAEATDTQYF. The CDR3 bases are TGTGCCACCCAACTAGCGGAGGCCACAGATACGCAGTATTTT.